The 5 T cell receptor beta chains below were found in one sample sequenced in a study of patients and donors after allogeneic stem cell transplantation. TCRdb re-called the RT-PCR reads through MiXCR, storing one row per CDR3 protein. This table holds over 350,000 distinct CDR3 sequences, roughly 17% found once. What was sequenced was blood, either unsorted or a sorted T cell fraction (not recorded which). These receptors were obtained from a human donor who was either an allogeneic HSCT recipient or a stem cell or donor lymphocyte infusion donor (not recorded which). It is not recorded whose cells these are; they may come from a transplant donor.

This clonotype was seen more than once but under ten times. The genes are TRBV5-5 and TRBJ1-5; D gene unclear. CDR3 size: 15 residues. The germline V gene encodes CDR1 SGHKS and CDR2 YYEKEE (reference sequence). Between the trimmed V and J ends, which lost 1 base and 5 bases, there was a span of 13 bases. The chain's CDR3 is CASSLRSEDYQPQHF. CDR3 bases: TGTGCCAGCAGCTTGAGAAGTGAGGACTATCAGCCCCAGCATTTT.

This clonotype has a handful of counts. V and J are TRBV20-1 and TRBJ1-5; D gene ambiguous. Trimming cost V 6 bases and J 2 bases, with 14 bases left between them. Germline V CDR1 and CDR2: DFQATT, SNEGSKA (reference sequence). The CDR3 is made up of 14 amino acids. CDR3 sequence reads: CSAHDLDGNQPQHF. CDR3 in DNA: TGCAGTGCCCATGACCTGGACGGCAATCAGCCCCAGCATTTT.

This rearrangement joins TRBV20-1 to TRBJ2-5; TRBD2 aligns across 12 bases. Germline V gene lookup returns CDR1 DFQATT and CDR2 SNEGSKA (reference sequence). V dropped 0 bases and J dropped 5; count of bases not matched to a gene: 13. The CDR3 has 18 residues. DNA for the CDR3: TGCAGTGCTAGAGATAAGAAGGCTAGCGGGAGGGCCGGCGAGACCCAGTACTTC. This translates into CSARDKKASGRAGETQYF.

This clonotype showed up just a few times. The chain uses TRBV12-5 and TRBJ2-1, with 9 bases lining up with TRBD2. V shed 4 bases and J 5 bases; nucleotides not matched to a gene: 3. In germline, CDR1 is LGHNT, CDR2 FRNRAP. The CDR3 has 14 amino acids. CDR3 sequence (DNA): TGTGCTAGTGGTTCCAGCGGGGGGAACAATGAGCAGTTCTTC. Translating it yields CASGSSGGNNEQFF.

This clonotype was counted at least ten times. The chain carries TRBV4-1 and TRBJ1-3; D not resolved. Germline V gives CDR1 MGHRA, CDR2 YSYEKL. Trimming shortened V by 1 base and J by 0 bases, and 4 bases separated the two germline ends. CDR3 length: 14 residues. The CDR3, as DNA: TGCGCCAGCAGCCAAGTAGCCTCTGGAAACACCATATATTTT. It specifies CASSQVASGNTIYF.